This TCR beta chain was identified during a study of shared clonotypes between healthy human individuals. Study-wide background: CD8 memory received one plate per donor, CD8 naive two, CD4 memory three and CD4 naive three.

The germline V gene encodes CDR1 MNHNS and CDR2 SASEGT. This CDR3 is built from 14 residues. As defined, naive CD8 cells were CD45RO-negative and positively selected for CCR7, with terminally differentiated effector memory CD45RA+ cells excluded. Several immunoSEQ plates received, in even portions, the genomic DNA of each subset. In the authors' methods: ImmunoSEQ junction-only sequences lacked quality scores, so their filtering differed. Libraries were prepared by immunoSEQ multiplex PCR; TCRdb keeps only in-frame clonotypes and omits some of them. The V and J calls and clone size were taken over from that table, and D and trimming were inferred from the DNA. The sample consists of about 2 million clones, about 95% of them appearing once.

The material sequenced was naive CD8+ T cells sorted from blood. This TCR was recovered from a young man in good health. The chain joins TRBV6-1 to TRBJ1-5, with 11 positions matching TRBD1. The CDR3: CAVGTGGSNQPQHF. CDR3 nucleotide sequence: TGTGCTGTGGGGACAGGGGGTAGCAATCAGCCCCAGCATTTT.